This TCR beta chain was sequenced in a study of blood T cell repertoires in COVID-19 (dated by TCRdb to the early 2020s). Background on the whole study: Samples covering the acute and convalescent phases of COVID-19 were provided by collaborators in the United States, Italy and Spain. HLA class I and class II types, where available, came from metadata supplied by the sample provider rather than from assay-based typing. The repertoires were released in a freely available public database intended as a resource for research on the immune response to SARS-CoV-2. Sample metadata almost always included a de-identified subject ID, COVID-19 status, age in years and sex. The samples were drawn from the first 160 participants of the ongoing ImmuneRACE study and from 1,200 or so subjects provided by 6 global collaborators. The prospective study material was composed of cDNA or gDNA derived from T cells, B-cell-depleted T cells, or PBMCs. Subjects who had been exposed to COVID-19, were actively infected with it, or had recovered from it provided the deeply sampled blood TCRbeta repertoires that made up the dataset.

Each collaborating institution followed its own protocols to collect whole blood in K2EDTA tubes. For TCRbeta analysis, collaborators shipped samples as frozen whole blood, isolated PBMCs, or DNA extracted from either of those sample types. The immunoSEQ Assay, a bias-controlled multiplex PCR, was used to amplify TCRbeta CDR3 regions from genomic DNA. The original pipeline was this. Nucleated cell counts per sample were estimated from amplification of reference gene primers within the assay. To quantify the absolute abundance of each unique TCRbeta CDR3 rearrangement, sequence reads were collapsed and filtered. Productive Simpson clonality was computed per sample as the square root of Simpson's diversity index over productive rearrangements. TCRdb carries this immuneACCESS record with in-frame sequences only. Its versions omit some clonotypes, under half of them owing to an unresolved V gene in the studies checked, with the rest unexplained. V and J calls and clone size are as listed in that table; D and trimming were resolved from the DNA. This sample has about 120,000 clones in its table, and around four fifths of those were observed once. The ten biggest clones cover about 12% of the sample.

Summary of the overall study and its limitations: The amount of clinical and demographic metadata varied by source and participant and was provided uncurated.

CDR1 and CDR2 are read off the germline V gene as SNHLY and FYNNEI. Ends trimmed: V by 5 bases, J by 1 base; bases unmatched to a gene: 1. There are 13 amino acids in the CDR3, from cysteine to phenylalanine inclusive. Here the CDR3 DNA is all that survives: 39 bases in frame from base 1. To note about this clone: Its antigen is currently not known. Base-call qualities are not available, and no considerably larger clone is one nucleotide away.

This TCR was sampled from a human donor in a cohort sampled during active COVID-19. Recombination linked TRBV2 to TRBJ2-5; TRBD1 lines up with 7 middle nucleotides. The sequenced sample consisted of peripheral blood. The sequence in DNA is TGTGCCAGCAGTCGGGACAGCCAAGAGACCCAGTACTTC. The encoded protein is CASSRDSQETQYF.